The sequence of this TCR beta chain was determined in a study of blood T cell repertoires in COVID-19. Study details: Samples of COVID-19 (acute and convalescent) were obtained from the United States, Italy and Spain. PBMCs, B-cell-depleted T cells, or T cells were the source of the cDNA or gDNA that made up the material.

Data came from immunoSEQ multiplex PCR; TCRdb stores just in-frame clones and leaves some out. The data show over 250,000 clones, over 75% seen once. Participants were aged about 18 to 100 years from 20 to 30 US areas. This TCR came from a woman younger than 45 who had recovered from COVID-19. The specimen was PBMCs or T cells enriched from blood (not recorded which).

The CDR3 is CASSEAWAHEQYF. The DNA for the CDR3 is TGTGCCAGCAGTGAAGCGTGGGCCCACGAGCAGTACTTC. This chain links TRBV6-1 with TRBJ2-7; D ambiguous. With 0 bases removed from V and 5 bases from J, the gap between germline ends came to 8 bases. The CDR3 extends over 13 amino acids. The germline CDR1 and CDR2 sequences are MNHNS and SASEGT.